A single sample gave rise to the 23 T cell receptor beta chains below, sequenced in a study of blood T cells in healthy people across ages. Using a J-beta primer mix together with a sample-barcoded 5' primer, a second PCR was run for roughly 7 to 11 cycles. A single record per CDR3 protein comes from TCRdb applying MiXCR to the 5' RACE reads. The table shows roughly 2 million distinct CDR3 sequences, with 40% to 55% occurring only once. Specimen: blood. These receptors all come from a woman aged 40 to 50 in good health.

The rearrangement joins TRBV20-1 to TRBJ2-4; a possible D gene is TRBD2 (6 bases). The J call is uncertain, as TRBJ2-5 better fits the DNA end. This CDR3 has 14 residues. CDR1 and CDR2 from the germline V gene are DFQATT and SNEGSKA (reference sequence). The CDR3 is CSARPGATKETQYF. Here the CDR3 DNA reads TGCAGTGCTAGGCCGGGAGCAACCAAAGAGACCCAGTACTTC.

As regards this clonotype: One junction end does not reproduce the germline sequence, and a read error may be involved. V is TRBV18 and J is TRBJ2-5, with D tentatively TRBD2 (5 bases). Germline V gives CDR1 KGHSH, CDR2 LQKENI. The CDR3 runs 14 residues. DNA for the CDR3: TGTGCTAGCTCGTCTGGGAGTCAGCAAGAGACCCAGTACTTC. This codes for CASSSGSQQETQYF.

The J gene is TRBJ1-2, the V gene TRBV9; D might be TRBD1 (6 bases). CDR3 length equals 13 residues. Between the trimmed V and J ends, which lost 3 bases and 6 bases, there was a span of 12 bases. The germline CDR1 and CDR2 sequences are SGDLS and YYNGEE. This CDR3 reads CASSAGPGDGYTF. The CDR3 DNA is TGTGCCAGCAGCGCGGGACCAGGGGATGGCTACACCTTC.

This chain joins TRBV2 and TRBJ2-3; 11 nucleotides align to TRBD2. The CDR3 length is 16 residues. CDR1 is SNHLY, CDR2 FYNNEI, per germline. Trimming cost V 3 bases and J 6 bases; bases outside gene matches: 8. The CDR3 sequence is CASSEGSGGARDTQYF. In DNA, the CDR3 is TGTGCCAGCAGTGAGGGTAGCGGGGGGGCCAGGGATACGCAGTATTTT.

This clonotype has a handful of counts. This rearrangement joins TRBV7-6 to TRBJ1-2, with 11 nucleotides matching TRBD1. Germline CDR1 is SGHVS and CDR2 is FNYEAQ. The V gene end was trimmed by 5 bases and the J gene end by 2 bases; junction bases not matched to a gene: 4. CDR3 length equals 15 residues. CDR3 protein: CASSPRDRGNYGYTF. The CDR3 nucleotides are TGTGCCAGCAGCCCCCGGGACAGGGGGAACTATGGCTACACCTTC.

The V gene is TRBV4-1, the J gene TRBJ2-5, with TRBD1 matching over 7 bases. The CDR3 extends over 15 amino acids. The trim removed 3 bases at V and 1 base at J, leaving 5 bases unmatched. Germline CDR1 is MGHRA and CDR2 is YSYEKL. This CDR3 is CASSQSRTGQETQYF. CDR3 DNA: TGCGCCAGCAGCCAGTCGCGGACAGGCCAAGAGACCCAGTACTTC.

The CDR3 spells CASSLESGSPNQETQYF. The CDR3 DNA reads as TGTGCCAGCAGCTTGGAGTCTGGGTCCCCTAACCAAGAGACCCAGTACTTC. The chain has TRBV5-4 and TRBJ2-5; D remains ambiguous. This CDR3 region has 17 residues. Trimming took 0 bases from V and 0 from J, leaving 15 bases between them. The germline V gene encodes CDR1 SGHNT and CDR2 YYREEE (reference sequence).

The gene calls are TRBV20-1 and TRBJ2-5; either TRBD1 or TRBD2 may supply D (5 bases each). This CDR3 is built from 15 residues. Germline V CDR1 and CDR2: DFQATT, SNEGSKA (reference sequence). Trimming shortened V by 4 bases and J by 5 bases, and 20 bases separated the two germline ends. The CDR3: CSATIPRGDSETQYF. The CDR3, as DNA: TGCAGTGCTACCATTCCCCGGGGCGACTCTGAGACCCAGTACTTC.

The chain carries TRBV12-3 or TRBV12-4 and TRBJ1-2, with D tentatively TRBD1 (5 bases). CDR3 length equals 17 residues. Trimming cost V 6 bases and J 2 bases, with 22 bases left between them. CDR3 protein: CASRAIGRWGNNYGYTF. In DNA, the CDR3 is TGTGCCAGCAGGGCGATCGGACGATGGGGGAACAACTATGGCTACACCTTC.

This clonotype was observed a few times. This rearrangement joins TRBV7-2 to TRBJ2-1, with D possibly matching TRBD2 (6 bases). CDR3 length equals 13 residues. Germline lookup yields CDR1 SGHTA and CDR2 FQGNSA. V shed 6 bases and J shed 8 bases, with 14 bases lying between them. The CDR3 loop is CASSQIGTDEQFF. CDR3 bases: TGTGCCAGCAGTCAGATAGGGACTGATGAGCAGTTCTTC.

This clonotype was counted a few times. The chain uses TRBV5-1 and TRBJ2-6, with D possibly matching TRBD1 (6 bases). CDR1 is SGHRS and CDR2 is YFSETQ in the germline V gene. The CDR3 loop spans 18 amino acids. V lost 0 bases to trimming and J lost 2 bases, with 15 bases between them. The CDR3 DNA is TGCGCCAGCAGCTTGGCGCCTGGATCAGGGGCTGGGGCCAACGTCCTGACTTTC. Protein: CASSLAPGSGAGANVLTF.

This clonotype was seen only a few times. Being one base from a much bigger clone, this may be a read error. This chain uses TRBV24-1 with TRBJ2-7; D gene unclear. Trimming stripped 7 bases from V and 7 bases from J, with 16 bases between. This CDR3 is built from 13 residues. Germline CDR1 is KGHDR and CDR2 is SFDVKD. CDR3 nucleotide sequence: TGTGCCACCAGCCGGCTAAGTAACAATGAGCAGTACTTC. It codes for CATSRLSNNEQYF.

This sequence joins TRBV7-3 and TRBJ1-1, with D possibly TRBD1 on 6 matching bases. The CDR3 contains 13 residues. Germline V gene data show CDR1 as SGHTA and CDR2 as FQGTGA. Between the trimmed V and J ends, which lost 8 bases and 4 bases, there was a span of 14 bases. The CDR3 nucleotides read TGTGCCAGCGTCCCGGGGGGCGGCACTGAAGCTTTCTTT. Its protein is CASVPGGGTEAFF.

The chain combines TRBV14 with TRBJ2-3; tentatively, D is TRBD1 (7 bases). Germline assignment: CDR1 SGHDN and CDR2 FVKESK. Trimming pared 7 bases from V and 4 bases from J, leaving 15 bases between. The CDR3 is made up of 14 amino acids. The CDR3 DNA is TGTGCCAGCACCCGCGGGACAGATCCAGATACGCAGTATTTT. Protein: CASTRGTDPDTQYF.

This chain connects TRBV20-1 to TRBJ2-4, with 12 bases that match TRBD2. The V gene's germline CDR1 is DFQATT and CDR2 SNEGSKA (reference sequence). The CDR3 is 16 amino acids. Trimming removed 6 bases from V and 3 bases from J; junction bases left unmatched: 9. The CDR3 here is CSARLAGELVKNIQYF. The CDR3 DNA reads TGCAGTGCCAGACTAGCGGGAGAATTAGTCAAAAACATTCAGTACTTC.

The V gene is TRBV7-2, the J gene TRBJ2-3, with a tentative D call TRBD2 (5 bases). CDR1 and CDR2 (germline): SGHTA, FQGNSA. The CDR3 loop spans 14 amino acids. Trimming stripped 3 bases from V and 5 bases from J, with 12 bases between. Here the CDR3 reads CASSFAGWGDTQYF. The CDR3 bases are TGTGCCAGCAGCTTTGCGGGTTGGGGAGATACGCAGTATTTT.

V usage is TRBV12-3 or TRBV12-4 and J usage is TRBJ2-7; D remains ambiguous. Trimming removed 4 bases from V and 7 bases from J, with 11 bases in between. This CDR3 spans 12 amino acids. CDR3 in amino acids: CASSYLYNEQYF. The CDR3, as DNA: TGTGCCAGCAGTTATCTGTACAATGAGCAGTACTTC.

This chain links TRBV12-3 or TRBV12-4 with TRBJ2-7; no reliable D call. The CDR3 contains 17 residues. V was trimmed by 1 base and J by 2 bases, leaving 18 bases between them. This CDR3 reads CASSLGHGDLFAYEQYF. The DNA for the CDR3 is TGTGCCAGCAGTTTAGGTCACGGAGACCTCTTCGCCTACGAGCAGTACTTC.

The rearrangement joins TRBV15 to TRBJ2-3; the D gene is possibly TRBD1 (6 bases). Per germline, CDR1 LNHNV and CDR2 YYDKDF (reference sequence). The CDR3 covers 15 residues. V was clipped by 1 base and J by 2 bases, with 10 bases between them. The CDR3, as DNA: TGTGCCACCAGCAGAGGACAGGTCCCCACAGATACGCAGTATTTT. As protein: CATSRGQVPTDTQYF.

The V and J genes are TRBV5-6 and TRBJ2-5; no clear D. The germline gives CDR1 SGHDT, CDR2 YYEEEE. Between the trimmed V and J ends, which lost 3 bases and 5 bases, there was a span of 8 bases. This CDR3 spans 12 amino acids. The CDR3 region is CASSWLTETQYF. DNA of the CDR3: TGTGCCAGCAGCTGGTTAACGGAGACCCAGTACTTC.

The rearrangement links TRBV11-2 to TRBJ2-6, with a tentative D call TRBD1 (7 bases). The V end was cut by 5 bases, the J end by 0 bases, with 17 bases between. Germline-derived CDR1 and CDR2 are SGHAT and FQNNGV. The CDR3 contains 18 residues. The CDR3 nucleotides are TGTGCCAGCAGCGTGCGGGACAGAGGTCCCTCTGGGGCCAACGTCCTGACTTTC. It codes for CASSVRDRGPSGANVLTF.

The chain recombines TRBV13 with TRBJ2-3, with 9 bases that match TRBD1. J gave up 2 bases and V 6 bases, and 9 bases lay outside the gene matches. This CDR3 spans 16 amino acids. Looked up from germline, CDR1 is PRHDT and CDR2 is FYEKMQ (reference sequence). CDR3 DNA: TGTGCCAGCAGGGATACACAGGGGGCGGTCACAGATACGCAGTATTTT. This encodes CASRDTQGAVTDTQYF.

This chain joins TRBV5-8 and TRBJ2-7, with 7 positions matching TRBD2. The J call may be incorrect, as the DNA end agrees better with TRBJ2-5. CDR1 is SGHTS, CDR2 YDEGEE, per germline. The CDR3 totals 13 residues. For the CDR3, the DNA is TGTGCCAGCAGCATCGGGGGGATGGAGACCCAGTACTTC. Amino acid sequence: CASSIGGMETQYF.